Shown below are 31 T cell receptor beta chains from a single sample sequenced in a study of blood T cell repertoires in COVID-19. The data were produced by immunoSEQ multiplex PCR, yet TCRdb's version contains in-frame clones alone and is incomplete. This sample yields roughly 380,000 clones, of which 85% are seen a single time; about 3.6% belongs to the top ten. The sample was peripheral blood. All receptors come from a woman between 18 and 30 years old with acute or convalescent COVID-19.

The rearrangement joins TRBV28 to TRBJ1-2; D is unclear. CDR1 and CDR2 from the germline V gene are MDHEN and SYDVKM. The CDR3 has 13 residues. Trimming cost V 2 bases and J 4 bases, with 8 bases left between them. CDR3 amino acids: CASSLAPTYGYTF. The CDR3, as DNA: TGTGCCAGCAGTTTAGCTCCTACCTATGGCTACACCTTC.

The J gene is TRBJ2-7, the V gene TRBV6-5; a possible D gene is TRBD2 (7 bases). Germline values: CDR1 MNHEY, CDR2 SVGAGI. Between the trimmed V and J ends, which lost 6 bases and 5 bases, there was a span of 14 bases. The CDR3 is 13 residues long. The CDR3 sequence: CASSRGAPHEQYF. CDR3 sequence (DNA): TGTGCCAGCAGCCGGGGGGCGCCCCACGAGCAGTACTTC.

The chain links TRBV5-4 to TRBJ2-5; 9 bases map to TRBD1. With V trimmed by 0 bases and J by 5 bases, 14 bases remained unmatched. The CDR3 is 18 residues long. Germline V gene lookup returns CDR1 SGHNT and CDR2 YYREEE (reference sequence). CDR3 in amino acids: CASSLGFAGTGNLETQYF. CDR3 nucleotide sequence: TGTGCCAGCAGCTTGGGTTTTGCCGGGACAGGGAATTTGGAGACCCAGTACTTC. The variable domain in full, completed from reference TRBV5-4 and TRBJ2-5, reads ETGVTQSPTHLIKTRGQQVTLRCSSQSGHNTVSWYQQALGQGPQFIFQYYREEENGRGNFPPRFSGLQFPNYSSELNVNALELDDSALYLCASSLGFAGTGNLETQYFGPGTRLLVL.

The V gene is TRBV11-2, the J gene TRBJ2-7, with a possible D match to TRBD1 (7 bases). Per germline, CDR1 SGHAT and CDR2 FQNNGV. The germline V and J ends were trimmed by 8 bases and 0 bases, with 20 bases remaining between them. The CDR3 consists of 16 residues. The CDR3 DNA follows: TGTGCCAGCCTGAGGGCAGGGGGAGGAACCTCCTACGAGCAGTACTTC. Its translation: CASLRAGGGTSYEQYF.

As concerns this clone: Other DNA variants within this sample encode the same CDR3. V and J are TRBV5-1 and TRBJ1-6, with 9 bases lining up with TRBD1. CDR3 length equals 15 residues. V was pared by 4 bases and J by 8 bases, with 7 bases of the junction left unmatched. Looked up from germline, CDR1 is SGHRS and CDR2 is YFSETQ. DNA of the CDR3: TGCGCCAGCAGCCTACGGACAGGGGAGGATTCACCCCTCCACTTT. Its protein product is CASSLRTGEDSPLHF.

The chain recombines TRBV7-8 with TRBJ2-2; D remains ambiguous. Per the germline V gene, CDR1 is SGHVS and CDR2 is FQNEAQ. V was shortened by 0 bases and J by 3 bases, with 5 bases between the two germline ends. The CDR3 runs 14 residues. The CDR3 loop is CASSLAQYTGELFF. CDR3 nucleotide sequence: TGTGCCAGCAGCTTAGCACAGTACACCGGGGAGCTGTTTTTT.

This chain connects TRBV5-1 to TRBJ2-3; weak D call: TRBD1 (6 bases). The CDR3 has 16 amino acids. V was trimmed by 4 bases and J by 2 bases, leaving 17 bases between them. Germline V gives CDR1 SGHRS, CDR2 YFSETQ. The CDR3 region has the DNA TGCGCCAGCAGCCCGCAGGGGCGCTCGCTCACAGATACGCAGTATTTT. Its protein product is CASSPQGRSLTDTQYF.

This chain joins TRBV19 and TRBJ1-2; D might be TRBD1 (6 bases). The germline V and J ends were trimmed by 3 bases and 3 bases, with 14 bases remaining between them. CDR1 and CDR2 (germline): LNHDA, SQIVND (reference sequence). CDR3 length: 15 residues. CDR3 amino acids: CASSIPTGGYYGYTF. The CDR3 coding sequence is TGTGCCAGTAGTATCCCGACGGGGGGCTACTATGGCTACACCTTC.

The gene calls are TRBV2 and TRBJ1-5; TRBD1 matches at 7 bases. The CDR3 sequence is 14 residues long. The V gene end was trimmed by 6 bases and the J gene end by 3 bases; junction bases not matched to a gene: 5. In germline, CDR1 is SNHLY, CDR2 FYNNEI. The CDR3 nucleotides read TGTGCCAGCAGAATGACAGGGAACAATCAGCCCCAGCATTTT. Its protein product is CASRMTGNNQPQHF.

This chain connects TRBV3-1 (or the pseudogene TRBV3-2) to TRBJ2-3; 9 bases are a match to TRBD2. The CDR3 contains 14 residues. Unmatched junction bases numbered 5, after V lost 6 bases and J lost 4 bases. Germline assignment: CDR1 LGHDT and CDR2 YNNKEL (reference sequence). In nucleotides, the CDR3 is TGTGCCAGCAGTGTAGCGGGAGATGCAGATACGCAGTATTTT. Encoded protein: CASSVAGDADTQYF.

The V call is TRBV3-1 (or the pseudogene TRBV3-2), the J call TRBJ2-2, with D possibly matching TRBD1 (6 bases). Between the trimmed V and J ends, which lost 2 bases and 3 bases, there was a span of 10 bases. Germline loops: CDR1 LGHDT, CDR2 YNNKEL (reference sequence). The CDR3 runs to 15 residues. CDR3 bases: TGTGCCAGCAGCCAAACAGGGATCGACACCGGGGAGCTGTTTTTT. As protein: CASSQTGIDTGELFF.

V usage is TRBV4-2 and J usage is TRBJ2-2, with 8 bases that match TRBD2. Germline CDR1 is LGHNA and CDR2 is YNFKEQ. V was clipped by 4 bases and J by 8 bases; unmatched bases: 6. The CDR3 loop spans 14 amino acids. The CDR3 nucleotides read TGTGCCAGCAGCCTGGGCGGGGGGAAGGGGGAGCTGTTTTTT. The encoded protein is CASSLGGGKGELFF.

The chain carries TRBV6-5 and TRBJ2-3, with D possibly TRBD1 on 6 matching bases. Trimming stripped 6 bases from V and 4 bases from J, with 11 bases between. The germline CDR1 and CDR2 sequences are MNHEY and SVGAGI. This CDR3 is built from 13 residues. CDR3 DNA: TGTGCCAGCAGGTTGACAGGACCAGATACGCAGTATTTT. Encoded protein: CASRLTGPDTQYF.

For this clone: Other DNA sequences in this specimen translate into the identical CDR3. The chain is built from TRBV5-1 and TRBJ2-5, with D possibly being TRBD2 (5 bases). The CDR3 has 12 amino acids. Per the germline V gene, CDR1 is SGHRS and CDR2 is YFSETQ. The germline V and J ends were trimmed by 0 bases and 5 bases, with 5 bases remaining between them. For the CDR3, the DNA is TGCGCCAGCAGCTTGGCGGGGGAGACCCAGTACTTC. Its translation: CASSLAGETQYF.

This chain uses TRBV5-6 with TRBJ2-7; D unclear. This CDR3 region has 17 residues. Trimming pared 0 bases from V and 0 bases from J, leaving 16 bases between. Germline values: CDR1 SGHDT, CDR2 YYEEEE. CDR3 coding DNA: TGTGCCAGCAGCTTGGACAGCTATTTCGAAAGCTCCTACGAGCAGTACTTC. It specifies CASSLDSYFESSYEQYF. Full variable domain (outside the CDR3, taken from reference TRBV5-6 and TRBJ2-7): DAGVTQSPTHLIKTRGQQVTLRCSPKSGHDTVSWYQQALGQGPQFIFQYYEEEERQRGNFPDRFSGHQFPNYSSELNVNALLLGDSALYLCASSLDSYFESSYEQYFGPGTRLTVT.

This clone was seen a single time. V usage is TRBV10-3 and J usage is TRBJ1-3; no definite D call. The CDR3 is made up of 12 amino acids. The V gene's germline CDR1 is ENHRY and CDR2 SYGVKD. V lost 7 bases and J lost 2, with 6 bases in between. CDR3 region: CAINGAGNTIYF. The DNA for the CDR3 is TGTGCCATCAACGGGGCTGGAAACACCATATATTTT.

The chain is built from TRBV2 and TRBJ2-2, with D perhaps TRBD2 (5 bases). The germline gives CDR1 SNHLY, CDR2 FYNNEI. The CDR3 has 13 amino acids. V lost 7 bases to trimming and J lost 5 bases, with 11 bases between them. The chain's CDR3 is CASTTRGTGELFF. The CDR3 nucleotides are TGTGCCAGCACAACCCGCGGGACCGGGGAGCTGTTTTTT.

The chain recombines TRBV28 with TRBJ1-1, with 8 bases matching TRBD1. V gave up 3 bases and J gave up 11 bases; unmatched junction bases: 8. CDR1 is MDHEN and CDR2 is SYDVKM in the germline V gene. There are 13 residues in the CDR3. Written as DNA, the CDR3 is TGTGCCAGCAGTTTTATCGGACAGGGCCAGGCTTTCTTT. The encoded protein is CASSFIGQGQAFF.

J is TRBJ2-3 and V is TRBV5-1; 7 bases are a match to TRBD1. J lost 2 bases, V lost 4 bases, and 13 bases had no gene match. The CDR3 is 17 residues long. Looked up from germline, CDR1 is SGHRS and CDR2 is YFSETQ. This CDR3 reads CASSGGQPQVITDTQYF. CDR3 sequence (DNA): TGCGCCAGCAGCGGGGGACAGCCCCAAGTCATCACAGATACGCAGTATTTT.

The chain carries TRBV14 and TRBJ1-3; 7 bases are shared with TRBD1. The CDR3 is made up of 17 amino acids. The ends lost 4 bases at V and 3 bases at J; junction bases unmatched: 12. Germline assignment: CDR1 SGHDN and CDR2 FVKESK. This CDR3 is CASSRQGGRFYGNTIYF. For the CDR3, the DNA is TGTGCCAGCAGCCGACAGGGTGGTCGGTTCTATGGAAACACCATATATTTT.

The rearrangement joins TRBV12-3 or TRBV12-4 to TRBJ1-1, with a tentative D call TRBD1 (6 bases). The germline V and J ends were trimmed by 3 bases and 2 bases, with 7 bases remaining between them. The CDR3 length is 13 residues. In nucleotides, the CDR3 is TGTGCCAGCAGTTTGGACAGCAACACTGAAGCTTTCTTT. It translates to CASSLDSNTEAFF.

This chain links TRBV2 with TRBJ2-7; 8 positions agree with TRBD1. Germline V gives CDR1 SNHLY, CDR2 FYNNEI. This CDR3 has 14 residues. V gave up 4 bases and J gave up 7 bases; unmatched junction bases: 9. In DNA form, the CDR3 reads TGTGCCAGCAGTGTGCGGACAGGGAGTTGGGAGCAGTACTTC. It translates to CASSVRTGSWEQYF.

The gene calls are TRBV12-3 or TRBV12-4 and TRBJ2-1; D not certain. This CDR3 has 12 residues. V was pared by 7 bases and J by 5 bases, with 9 bases between. The CDR3 coding sequence is TGTGCCAGCACTTCTGGAGACAATGAGCAGTTCTTC. Translating it yields CASTSGDNEQFF.

The chain couples TRBV12-3 or TRBV12-4 to TRBJ1-1; perhaps TRBD1 as D (6 bases). CDR3 size: 11 residues. The V end was cut by 7 bases, the J end by 13 bases, with 16 bases between. CDR3 bases: TGTGCCAGCACTACTCGGGGGGCAGTTTTCTTT. It translates to CASTTRGAVFF.

The chain recombines TRBV9 with TRBJ1-1, with D possibly TRBD1 on 6 matching bases. Germline CDR1 reads SGDLS; CDR2 reads YYNGEE. The CDR3 is made up of 13 amino acids. V lost 4 bases and J 4 bases, leaving 11 bases between the germline ends. The CDR3 nucleotides are TGTGCCAGCAGCCTCCACAGGGCCACTGAAGCTTTCTTT. This sequence encodes CASSLHRATEAFF.

This clone turned up a few times. V is TRBV27 and J is TRBJ1-5; possibly TRBD1 for D (5 bases). Germline V gene data show CDR1 as MNHEY and CDR2 as SMNVEV (reference sequence). The CDR3 is 14 residues long. Trimming cost V 6 bases and J 5 bases, with 14 bases left between them. CDR3 in DNA: TGTGCCAGCAGCCCGCGGGGGAATTATCAGCCCCAGCATTTT. Its protein product is CASSPRGNYQPQHF.

CDR3 in amino acids: CASSDPTAGGSRFQEQYF. DNA for the CDR3: TGTGCCAGCAGTGACCCCACCGCGGGAGGGTCCCGTTTTCAAGAGCAGTACTTC. The V and J genes are TRBV6-1 and TRBJ2-7; 9 nucleotides line up with TRBD2. There are 18 residues in the CDR3. The junction had 19 bases not matched to a gene; V was cut back by 3 bases and J by 7 bases. From germline, CDR1 is MNHNS and CDR2 SASEGT.

The chain joins TRBV11-2 to TRBJ2-1, with TRBD2 identical over 7 bases. V shed 4 bases and J 5 bases; nucleotides not matched to a gene: 11. Germline V CDR1 and CDR2: SGHAT, FQNNGV. The CDR3 spans 16 residues. The chain's CDR3 is CASSSAWSGENNEQFF. The CDR3, as DNA: TGTGCCAGCAGCTCGGCTTGGAGCGGGGAGAACAATGAGCAGTTCTTC.

In its sample, this clone was seen once. Mismatch with germline at one junction end may stem from a read error. This sequence joins TRBV11-2 and TRBJ2-3, with 8 bases aligning to TRBD2. The CDR3 contains 19 residues. Germline CDR1 and CDR2: SGHAT and FQNNGV. Here the CDR3 DNA reads TGTGCCAGCAGCCAACTCGCGGGGGGACGGGGTCCACACACAAATACGCAGTATTTT. This encodes CASSQLAGGRGPHTNTQYF.

This clone was seen more than once but under ten times. The J gene is TRBJ1-2, the V gene TRBV5-1; the D is unclear. CDR3 length: 13 residues. The V end lost 0 bases, the J end lost 3 bases, and 6 bases lay between the germline ends. CDR1 and CDR2 (germline): SGHRS, YFSETQ. For the CDR3, the DNA is TGCGCCAGCAGCTTGGACACCTACTATGGCTACACCTTC. It specifies CASSLDTYYGYTF.

There are a few counts of this clone. This chain links TRBV28 with TRBJ1-3; tentative D call: TRBD1 (5 bases). The CDR3 is 12 amino acids. V was trimmed by 10 bases and J by 6 bases, leaving 13 bases between them. The germline CDR1 and CDR2 sequences are MDHEN and SYDVKM. CDR3: CAIAGGENTIYF. The CDR3 DNA is TGTGCCATAGCCGGAGGGGAAAACACCATATATTTT. The complete variable domain, with remaining parts taken from reference TRBV28 and TRBJ1-3, reads DVKVTQSSRYLVKRTGEKVFLECVQDMDHENMFWYRQDPGLGLRLIYFSYDVKMKEKGDIPEGYSVSREKKERFSLILESASTNQTSMYLCAIAGGENTIYFGEGSWLTVV.